This T cell receptor (beta chain) appears in the sequencing data of a study of vaccination and CD4 T cells after COVID-19. Whole-study context: Typically, post-vaccine samples were obtained a median roughly 75 days after dose two, within a range of 14 to 241. Spike peptides, overlapping and drawn from SARS-CoV-2, HCoV-NL63, HCoV-OC43 and HCoV-229E, were used to stimulate cells.

Remarks on this clonotype: Its antigen is unknown.

Regarding the study as a whole: The median SARS-CoV-2-reactive clonotype number increased from about 20 to 38, without statistical significance.

Cultured CD4+ T-cell DNA underwent Oncomine TCR Beta short-read sequencing. TCRdb analysed the PCR reads with MiXCR anew, one entry per CDR3 protein. The data contain about 20,000 distinct CDR3 sequences, approximately 40% of them singletons. With V trimmed by 2 bases and J by 6 bases, 10 bases remained unmatched. Germline V CDR1 and CDR2: GTSNPN, SVGIG (reference sequence). This CDR3 region has 15 residues. Treatment reported: roughly nine-day PBMC culture with coronavirus spike peptide pools or control peptides (ViraFEST assay). TCR sequencing followed the expansion of antigen-specific T cells with peptide pools in ViraFEST.

The material was CD4+ T cells from blood, cultured in vitro, obtained before SARS-CoV-2 vaccination. The clonotype originates from a human donor who received a COVID-19 vaccine. This chain connects TRBV30 to TRBJ1-5, with 7 bases aligning to TRBD1. In nucleotides, the CDR3 is TGTGCCTGGAGTATGGAGAGGGGGCTTGGTCAGCCCCAGCATTTT. Residues: CAWSMERGLGQPQHF. The full variable domain, with the rest looked up from reference TRBV30 and TRBJ1-5, is SQTIHQWPATLVQPVGSPLSLECTVEGTSNPNLYWYRQAAGRGLQLLFYSVGIGQISSEVPQNLSASRPQDRQFILSSKKLLLSDSGFYLCAWSMERGLGQPQHFGDGTRLSIL.